A selection of T cell receptor beta chains follows, all from one sample in a study of STAT5B mutations in CD4+ large granular lymphocyte leukemia. Only in-frame clones appear in the TCRdb table, and some are missing; sequencing was by immunoSEQ multiplex PCR. The repertoire holds around 30,000 clones, with approximately 74% as singletons. What was sequenced was CD4+ T cells from blood buffy coats. The receptors come from a human donor in good health. Both conserved end residues are part of each CDR3. A D gene is named only where the DNA matches it firmly. Clone size is shown for a subset of rows, as once, few, many or a class of expanded clone.

NA	NA	TRBJ2-1	TRBV7-3	TGTGCCAGCAGCTTAGGTGGACCGCAGTTCTTC	CASSLGGPQFF
NA	NA	TRBJ1-2	TRBV30	TGTGCCTGGAGTCGAGACAGGCCCTATGGCTACACCTTC	CAWSRDRPYGYTF
NA	NA	TRBJ2-2	TRBV29-1	TGCAGCGTCGAAGGGGTGCAGGTTGACACCGGGGAGCTGTTTTTT	CSVEGVQVDTGELFF
NA	TRBD2	TRBJ2-1	TRBV7-3	TGTGCCAGCAGCTTAGGTAGCGGGAGATGGAATGAGCAGTTCTTC	CASSLGSGRWNEQFF
NA	TRBD1	TRBJ2-5	TRBV10-3	TGTGCCATCAGCGACTATAGTGGGACAGGGGGAGAGACCCAGTACTTC	CAISDYSGTGGETQYF
NA	NA	TRBJ2-7	TRBV5-5	TGTGCCAGCAGCTCCGAACTCCGTCTCGAGCAGTACTTC	CASSSELRLEQYF
NA	NA	TRBJ1-2	TRBV29-1	TGCAGCGTTGAAGCCAGGGGACCGATTAACTATGGCTACACCTTC	CSVEARGPINYGYTF
NA	NA	TRBJ2-7	TRBV5-1	TGCGCCAGCAGCTTGGGATTAGCTGAGAACGAGCAGTACTTC	CASSLGLAENEQYF
NA	NA	TRBJ1-6	TRBV4-1	TGCGCCAGCAGCCAAGACAGGGTTTATAATTCACCCCTCCACTTT	CASSQDRVYNSPLHF
once	NA	TRBJ1-5	TRBV27	TGTGCCAGCAGAACCCTTCAGGGGAATAATCAGCCCCAGCATTTT	CASRTLQGNNQPQHF
NA	NA	TRBJ2-4	TRBV13	TGTGCCAGCAGCTTCCGAGGGGCCAAAAACATTCAGTACTTC	CASSFRGAKNIQYF
NA	TRBD1	TRBJ1-3	TRBV28	TGTGCCAGCACTCCAACCGGGACAGGGTACTCTTGGTACTCTGGAAACACCATATATTTT	CASTPTGTGYSWYSGNTIYF
once	NA	TRBJ2-3	TRBV9	TGTGCCAGCAGCGTAGGGGCGGCAGACACAGATACGCAGTATTTT	CASSVGAADTDTQYF
NA	TRBD1	TRBJ1-2	TRBV30	TGTGCCTGGAGCCCGAGGACAGGGGGCCTTTGGAACACCTTC	CAWSPRTGGLWNTF
NA	NA	TRBJ2-3	TRBV19	TGTGCCAGTAGCTTGGCAGGAACCAATACGCAGTATTTT	CASSLAGTNTQYF
NA	NA	TRBJ1-4	TRBV19	TGTGCCAGTAGAGGCAGGGGAAGTGAAAAACTGTTTTTT	CASRGRGSEKLFF
NA	TRBD1	TRBJ2-2	TRBV6-6	TGTGCCAGCACTAAGGGGGCTATCACCGGGGAGCTGTTTTTT	CASTKGAITGELFF
NA	NA	TRBJ2-5	TRBV7-9	TGTGCCAGCAGCTTGGCCAGGGGCGGAGAGACCCAGTACTTC	CASSLARGGETQYF
NA	TRBD2	TRBJ2-3	TRBV5-1	TGCGCCAGCAGCTTGGCCACTAGCGGGGCTGGCACAGATACGCAGTATTTT	CASSLATSGAGTDTQYF
NA	NA	TRBJ1-5	TRBV7-9	TGTGCCAGCGGGACGCAGGGTACCAATCAGCCCCAGCATTTT	CASGTQGTNQPQHF
NA	TRBD1	TRBJ1-2	TRBV10-3	TGTGCCATCAGTGAGACCAGCGACAGGGGAACTGGCTACACCTTC	CAISETSDRGTGYTF
NA	NA	TRBJ2-1	TRBV7-3	TGTGCCAGCAGCCCGGCGGGTGTGAATGAGCAGTTCTTC	CASSPAGVNEQFF
once	TRBD2	TRBJ2-1	TRBV7-2	TGTGCCAGCAGCGTCTCGGGACTAGCGGGAGACGGATTCTACAATGAGCAGTTCTTC	CASSVSGLAGDGFYNEQFF
NA	TRBD1	TRBJ2-1	TRBV6-4	TGTGCCAGCAGTTCCTTACAGGGGTCTGGCAATGAGCAGTTCTTC	CASSSLQGSGNEQFF
NA	NA	TRBJ2-1	TRBV5-1	TGCGCCAGCAGCTTGGAGAGGAGCTCCTACAATGAGCAGTTCTTC	CASSLERSSYNEQFF
NA	TRBD1	TRBJ2-3	TRBV19	TGTGCCAGTAGCGACAGGGCCGGAGATACGCAGTATTTT	CASSDRAGDTQYF
NA	TRBD1	TRBJ1-5	TRBV4-1	TGCGCCAGCAGCCAAGGACAGGGAGGCAATCAGCCCCAGCATTTT	CASSQGQGGNQPQHF
NA	NA	TRBJ2-3	TRBV7-6	TGTGCCAGCAGTTACGGCCGGGGGCGAGGGACAGATACGCAGTATTTT	CASSYGRGRGTDTQYF
once	NA	TRBJ1-3	TRBV5-1	TGCGCCAGCAGCTTGGCTCCAGGAGCGGAAAACACCATATATTTT	CASSLAPGAENTIYF
NA	NA	TRBJ1-1	TRBV6-6	TGTGCCAGCGGTTTCTCGACAACCACTGAAGCTTTCTTT	CASGFSTTTEAFF
NA	NA	TRBJ2-7	TRBV5-1	TGCGCCAGCAGCCCCGGACTTTCCTACGAGCAGTACTTC	CASSPGLSYEQYF
NA	NA	TRBJ2-7	TRBV27	TGTGCCAGCAGTTTAAAACCAGATCCATCCTACGAGCAGTACTTC	CASSLKPDPSYEQYF
NA	NA	TRBJ2-1	TRBV7-3	TGTGCCAGCAGCTTAACGCCCAGGGGGGTAGGGTCCTACAATGAGCAGTTCTTC	CASSLTPRGVGSYNEQFF
NA	TRBD1	TRBJ1-2	TRBV15	TGTGCCACCAGTTGGGACAGGGGTGTAGGCTACACCTTC	CATSWDRGVGYTF
once	NA	TRBJ2-2	TRBV2	TGTGCCAGCAGTTTGGGACCAAACACCGGGGAGCTGTTTTTT	CASSLGPNTGELFF
NA	TRBD2	TRBJ2-3	TRBV7-2	TGTGCCAGCAGCTCATCAGCGGGAGTCGCAGATACGCAGTATTTT	CASSSSAGVADTQYF
few	TRBD1	TRBJ1-5	TRBV29-1	TGCAGCGTAAGGACAGGGGCCTACAATCAGCCCCAGCATTTT	CSVRTGAYNQPQHF
NA	TRBD2	TRBJ2-1	TRBV7-3	TGTGCCAGCAGAGCCGGGACTAGCTCATACAATGAGCAGTTCTTC	CASRAGTSSYNEQFF
once	NA	TRBJ2-7	TRBV7-3	TGTGCCAGCAGCACCGGGACACTGCCCTACGAGCAGTACTTC	CASSTGTLPYEQYF
few	NA	TRBJ2-7	TRBV19	TGTGCCAGTAGTAAAATTCGGGACACCGGAATATCGGGGGAGCAGTACTTC	CASSKIRDTGISGEQYF
NA	TRBD1	TRBJ1-2	TRBV7-9	TGTGCCAGCAGCGTGACAGGGGGGACTGGCTACACCTTC	CASSVTGGTGYTF
NA	NA	TRBJ1-2	TRBV19	TGTGCCAGTAGTTTTGAAGGGGATGGCTACACCTTC	CASSFEGDGYTF
NA	TRBD1	TRBJ2-4	TRBV10-3	TGTGCCATCAGTGAGGGCCTGGCAGGGGGCACCGCCAAAAACATTCAGTACTTC	CAISEGLAGGTAKNIQYF
NA	TRBD1	TRBJ1-1	TRBV19	TGTGCCAGTAGGAATAACAGGGGGCGGAACACTGAAGCTTTCTTT	CASRNNRGRNTEAFF
once	NA	TRBJ2-5	TRBV6-1	TGTGCCAGCACCTTAGACACCCCGAAGGAGACCCAGTACTTC	CASTLDTPKETQYF
few	NA	TRBJ1-2	TRBV7-2	TGTGCCAGCAGCTTACGAGGGTCAGATGGCTACACCTTC	CASSLRGSDGYTF
NA	NA	TRBJ1-1	TRBV11-2	TGTGCCAGCAGCCTCGTCGGTCCACAGGGTCTGAGGACTGAAGCTTTCTTT	CASSLVGPQGLRTEAFF
NA	NA	TRBJ1-2	TRBV9	TGTGCCAGCAGCGTAGACGCGGGAAGGAATGGCTACACCTTC	CASSVDAGRNGYTF
NA	NA	TRBJ2-1	TRBV7-9	TGTGCCAGCAGCTTAGACCCAAAGTTACGCTCCTACAATGAGCAGTTCTTC	CASSLDPKLRSYNEQFF
NA	TRBD1	TRBJ2-1	TRBV5-5	TGTGCCAGCAGATCGACAGGGACCTCCTACAATGAGCAGTTCTTC	CASRSTGTSYNEQFF
NA	TRBD1	TRBJ1-5	TRBV6-1	TGTGCCAGCAGTGAGGGACAGGGTAGTCAGCCCCAGCATTTT	CASSEGQGSQPQHF
NA	TRBD2	TRBJ2-5	TRBV27	TGTGCCAGCGCCGATAGCGGGAGGGCCGGAGAGACCCAGTACTTC	CASADSGRAGETQYF
NA	NA	TRBJ1-3	TRBV5-5	TGTGCCAGCAGTTCCGGGATCCAAAGGGCTGGAAACACCATATATTTT	CASSSGIQRAGNTIYF
NA	TRBD1	TRBJ1-6	TRBV5-1	TGCGCCAGCAGTCCTCTGACAGGGCTGGATTCACCCCTCCACTTT	CASSPLTGLDSPLHF
once	NA	TRBJ2-7	TRBV7-2	TGTGCCAGCAGCTTAGGTGACTTTGGTTACGAGCAGTACTTC	CASSLGDFGYEQYF
NA	NA	TRBJ1-3	TRBV7-9	TGTGCCAGCAGCTTTAGAATGGGCTCTGGAAACACCATATATTTT	CASSFRMGSGNTIYF
few	NA	TRBJ1-1	TRBV4-2	TGTGCCAGCAGAACGGGAGAAAGAGACACTGAAGCTTTCTTT	CASRTGERDTEAFF
NA	NA	TRBJ1-5	TRBV5-1	TGCGCCAGCAGCTTGGAAGCGGGGGGGAATCAGCCCCAGCATTTT	CASSLEAGGNQPQHF